Listed below are T cell receptor beta chains from one sample, sequenced in a study of cytomegalovirus exposure and HLA in healthy donors. Sequenced by immunoSEQ multiplex PCR; TCRdb stores in-frame clones only, minus some. The profile covers 130,000 or so clones, with around 10% appearing a single time and roughly 6.4% taken by the ten largest. The sequenced sample was PBMCs. These receptors all come from a woman aged 40 to 55 in good health and CMV-seropositive. Both conserved end residues are part of each CDR3. Fields, in order: V gene, D gene, clone size, J gene, CDR3 protein, CDR3 DNA. The D gene is left open where the match is weak. Clone sizes are given selectively: once, few, many, or a class where the clone is expanded.

>TRBV11-2|-|few|TRBJ2-2
CASSFGGRAGELFF
TGTGCCAGCAGCTTCGGAGGAAGGGCCGGGGAGCTGTTTTTT
>TRBV9|-|-|TRBJ1-1
CASSKLDRPGTEAFF
TGTGCCAGCAGCAAACTGGACAGACCCGGCACTGAAGCTTTCTTT
>TRBV18|TRBD2|few|TRBJ2-5
CASSPLAGSLKETQYF
TGTGCCAGCTCACCACTAGCGGGGTCGTTGAAAGAGACCCAGTACTTC
>TRBV2|TRBD1|-|TRBJ1-6
CASRKDRGSYNSPLHF
TGTGCCAGCAGAAAGGACAGGGGTTCCTATAATTCACCCCTCCACTTT
>TRBV7-2|-|few|TRBJ2-5
CASSFSWGEETQYF
TGTGCCAGCAGCTTTTCGTGGGGCGAGGAGACCCAGTACTTC
>TRBV18|-|few|TRBJ1-1
CASSPAGSMNTEAFF
TGTGCCAGCTCACCAGCAGGTTCGATGAACACTGAAGCTTTCTTT
>TRBV5-1|TRBD1|-|TRBJ1-2
CASSYGQEYGYTF
TGCGCCAGCAGCTACGGACAGGAGTATGGCTACACCTTC
>TRBV6-1|-|-|TRBJ1-5
CASTGMGRDQPQHF
TGTGCCAGCACAGGGATGGGCAGGGATCAGCCCCAGCATTTT
>TRBV9|TRBD2|-|TRBJ2-2
CASSSLSGGLGAGELFF
TGTGCCAGCAGCTCCCTTAGCGGGGGACTGGGGGCCGGGGAGCTGTTTTTT
>TRBV9|-|few|TRBJ2-1
CASSVGWEHRILYNEQFF
TGTGCCAGCAGCGTAGGGTGGGAGCATCGGATATTGTACAATGAGCAGTTCTTC
>TRBV7-2|TRBD1|-|TRBJ2-5
CASSLGTGRETQYF
TGTGCCAGCAGCCTCGGGACAGGGAGAGAGACCCAGTACTTC
>TRBV6-6|TRBD1|few|TRBJ1-2
CASSKWTGNNYGYTF
TGTGCCAGCAGTAAATGGACAGGGAACAACTATGGCTACACCTTC
>TRBV10-3|-|few|TRBJ1-4
CAISPEERTTNEKLFF
TGTGCCATCAGCCCCGAAGAGAGAACAACTAATGAAAAACTGTTTTTT
>TRBV18|TRBD1|-|TRBJ1-1
CASSRDRKGAFF
TGTGCCAGCTCTCGGGACAGAAAAGGGGCTTTCTTT
>TRBV6-5|-|-|TRBJ1-6
CASSGRDHNSPLHF
TGTGCCAGCAGTGGCAGGGATCATAATTCACCCCTCCACTTT
>TRBV25-1|-|few|TRBJ1-2
CARLDSPNYGYTF
TGTGCCAGATTGGACAGTCCTAACTATGGCTACACCTTC
>TRBV11-3|-|few|TRBJ2-3
CASSRSRDTQYF
TGTGCCAGCAGCCGCAGCAGGGATACGCAGTATTTT
>TRBV9|-|-|TRBJ1-1
CASSRGGLNTEAFF
TGTGCCAGCAGCCGAGGGGGTTTGAACACTGAAGCTTTCTTT
>TRBV5-6|-|-|TRBJ2-4
CASSLEVSGNIQYF
TGTGCCAGCAGCTTGGAAGTTAGCGGAAACATTCAGTACTTC
>TRBV7-2|-|few|TRBJ2-3
CASSLAGGSTDTQYF
TGTGCCAGCAGCTTAGCGGGGGGAAGCACAGATACGCAGTATTTT
>TRBV11-2|-|few|TRBJ1-6
CASSLADSNNSPLHF
TGTGCCAGCAGCTTGGCCGACAGTAATAATTCACCCCTCCACTTT
>TRBV7-2|TRBD1|-|TRBJ1-1
CASSMATGSGTEAFF
TGTGCCAGCAGCATGGCGACAGGGTCGGGGACTGAAGCTTTCTTT
>TRBV18|TRBD1|few|TRBJ1-1
CASSPYRTGVNTEAFF
TGTGCCAGCTCACCTTATCGGACAGGGGTGAACACTGAAGCTTTCTTT
>TRBV10-2|-|-|TRBJ1-5
CASKQGTQPQHF
TGCGCCAGTAAACAGGGAACGCAGCCCCAGCATTTT
>TRBV29-1|TRBD1|-|TRBJ2-3
CSVYGQGSVTDKQYF
TGCAGCGTCTACGGACAGGGGTCGGTTACAGATAAGCAGTATTTT
>TRBV5-4|TRBD1|-|TRBJ2-3
CASSLAGTGAADTQYF
TGTGCCAGCAGCTTAGCCGGGACAGGGGCGGCAGATACGCAGTATTTT
>TRBV7-9|-|few|TRBJ2-7
CASSLSGDAYEQYF
TGTGCCAGCAGCTTATCTGGAGACGCCTACGAGCAGTACTTC
>TRBV5-1|TRBD2|few|TRBJ2-3
CASSPGLAGATDTQYF
TGCGCCAGCAGCCCCGGACTAGCGGGGGCCACAGATACGCAGTATTTT
>TRBV19|TRBD2|few|TRBJ2-1
CASTLSGGSYNEQFF
TGTGCCAGTACTCTTAGCGGGGGCTCCTACAATGAGCAGTTCTTC
>TRBV2|TRBD1|few|TRBJ1-5
CASRDGTGGYQPKHF
TGTGCCAGCAGGGATGGGACAGGGGGCTATCAGCCCAAGCATTTC
>TRBV7-2|TRBD2|-|TRBJ2-7
CASSPGLAGVGEQYF
TGTGCCAGCAGCCCCGGACTAGCGGGGGTAGGCGAGCAGTACTTC
>TRBV2|-|few|TRBJ2-2
CASSAQLNTGELFF
TGTGCCAGCAGTGCGCAGTTGAACACCGGGGAGCTGTTTTTT
>TRBV2|-|few|TRBJ1-2
CASSESRSGYGYTF
TGTGCCAGCAGTGAAAGTCGATCGGGATATGGCTACACCTTC
>TRBV5-1|TRBD1|few|TRBJ1-1
CASSWAGTGDTNTEAFF
TGCGCCAGCAGCTGGGCCGGGACAGGGGATACGAACACTGAAGCTTTCTTT
>TRBV7-3|-|-|TRBJ2-2
CASSLPTGNGELFF
TGTGCCAGCAGCCTACCTACAGGGAACGGGGAGCTGTTTTTT
>TRBV6-6|-|-|TRBJ1-2
CASSSAGGQGYTF
TGTGCCAGCAGTTCGGCGGGGGGCCAGGGCTACACCTTC
>TRBV2|-|-|TRBJ1-4
CASSVTGGLGNEKLFF
TGTGCCAGCAGCGTTACCGGAGGGCTCGGGAATGAAAAACTGTTTTTT
>TRBV14|-|-|TRBJ1-1
CASSQVRGLTEAFF
TGTGCCAGCAGCCAAGTTCGCGGACTCACTGAAGCTTTCTTT
>TRBV6-5|-|-|TRBJ1-5
CASRERTDNQPQHF
TGTGCCAGCCGGGAACGGACGGACAATCAGCCCCAGCATTTT
>TRBV5-1|-|-|TRBJ2-1
CASSSLRGNNEQFF
TGCGCCAGCAGCTCCCTTCGCGGAAACAATGAGCAGTTCTTC
>TRBV11-2|-|-|TRBJ1-5
CASSWSSNQPQHF
TGTGCCAGCAGCTGGAGCAGCAATCAGCCCCAGCATTTT
>TRBV6-5|-|many|TRBJ2-5
CASRSGETQYF
TGTGCCAGCAGATCGGGGGAGACCCAGTACTTC
>TRBV19|-|-|TRBJ2-7
CASSHIDRNREQYF
TGTGCCAGTAGTCATATTGACAGGAATAGGGAGCAGTACTTC
>TRBV18|TRBD1|-|TRBJ1-4
CASSPPGQGATEKLFF
TGTGCCAGCTCACCACCTGGACAGGGGGCGACTGAAAAACTGTTTTTT
>TRBV5-3|-|few|TRBJ1-4
CARSFVWASNEKLFF
TGTGCCAGAAGCTTTGTTTGGGCCTCTAATGAAAAACTGTTTTTT
>TRBV9|TRBD1|-|TRBJ1-1
CASSVKPGGTEAFF
TGTGCCAGCAGCGTAAAGCCAGGGGGAACTGAAGCTTTCTTT
>TRBV19|-|few|TRBJ2-6
CASKLLAAGTPAAGANVLTF
TGTGCCAGTAAACTCCTCGCAGCCGGGACTCCTGCGGCCGGGGCCAACGTCCTGACTTTC
>TRBV6-6|TRBD1|-|TRBJ2-5
CASSYGDRWKRETQYF
TGTGCCAGCAGTTACGGGGACAGGTGGAAAAGGGAGACCCAGTACTTC
>TRBV29-1|TRBD1|-|TRBJ1-1
CSVAQGMNTEAFF
TGCAGCGTTGCACAGGGGATGAACACTGAAGCTTTCTTT
>TRBV6-1|TRBD1|few|TRBJ1-2
CASSDLNRGVDGYTF
TGTGCCAGCAGTGATCTGAACAGGGGGGTAGATGGCTACACCTTC
>TRBV5-8|TRBD1|few|TRBJ2-2
CASSLVTGGFTGELFF
TGTGCCAGCAGCTTGGTTACAGGGGGGTTCACCGGGGAGCTGTTTTTT
>TRBV2|-|-|TRBJ2-3
CASIRGSYTDTQYF
TGTGCCAGCATCCGGGGATCTTACACAGATACGCAGTATTTT
>TRBV7-9|-|few|TRBJ1-5
CASSYTDSNQPQHF
TGTGCCAGCAGCTACACAGATAGCAATCAGCCCCAGCATTTT
>TRBV9|-|-|TRBJ1-6
CASSVKVGAGRNSPLHF
TGTGCCAGCAGCGTTAAGGTCGGGGCGGGGAGAAATTCACCCCTCCACTTT